This TCR beta chain was identified during a study of T cell responses to AZD1222 COVID-19 vaccine. Data came from immunoSEQ multiplex PCR; TCRdb stores just in-frame clones and leaves some out. This table holds some 150,000 clones, around 85% found once. Trimming took 0 bases from V and 6 from J; bases not matched to a gene: 5. Germline V CDR1 and CDR2: LNHNV, YYDKDF (reference sequence). This CDR3 contains 15 residues. The source is an adult who had recovered from COVID-19. The rearrangement links TRBV15 to TRBJ1-1; 9 bases are a match to TRBD1. Sequencing was performed on peripheral blood, taken after recovery from COVID-19. In DNA, the CDR3 is TGTGCCACCAGCAGAGACGCGGACAGGGGAGCTGAAGCTTTCTTT. Translated: CATSRDADRGAEAFF.